A selection of T cell receptor beta chains follows, all from one sample in a study of early T cells in non-severe SARS-CoV-2 infection. Via MiXCR, TCRdb re-called the 5' RACE reads, giving one row per CDR3 protein. The table has 95,000 to 120,000 distinct CDR3 sequences, 9% to 13% seen once; the top ten hold around 3%. Sequenced sample: whole blood. These receptors were obtained from an adult who was a healthcare worker with PCR-confirmed SARS-CoV-2 infection or an uninfected control (not recorded which). CDR3s include the opening cysteine and the closing phenylalanine or tryptophan. Fields, in order: J gene, clone size, V gene, D gene, CDR3 DNA, CDR3 protein. A D gene is named only where the DNA matches it firmly. Clone size is given for some rows only: seen once, a few or many times, or a class if the clone is expanded.

TRBJ2-2 many TRBV5-4 TRBD2 TGTGCCAGCAGCTTGCGGTCTAGCGGGGACGGGGAGCTGTTTTTT CASSLRSSGDGELFF
TRBJ2-4 few TRBV4-1 - TGCGCCAGCAGCCAGGGGCGGACCCGGGGGGCCAAAAACATTCAGTACTTC CASSQGRTRGAKNIQYF
TRBJ2-4 many TRBV19 - TGTGCCAGTAAAGAACAAGCCAAAAACATTCAGTACTTC CASKEQAKNIQYF
TRBJ1-1 - TRBV18 - TGTGCCAGCTCACCTCGAGGAGCGGATAACACTGAAGCTTTCTTT CASSPRGADNTEAFF
TRBJ1-5 - TRBV4-1 TRBD1 TGCGCCAGCAGCCAAGATTCGACAGGGGAACAGCCCCAGCATTTT CASSQDSTGEQPQHF
TRBJ2-7 few TRBV23-1 TRBD1 TGCGCCAGCAGTCAAGCCCTATTGGACAGGTCCTACGAGCAGTACTTC CASSQALLDRSYEQYF
TRBJ1-1 few TRBV7-6 - TGTGCCAGCAGACCGCTGGGGGAAATGAACACTGAAGCTTTCTTT CASRPLGEMNTEAFF
TRBJ1-5 - TRBV10-2 - TGCGCCAGCAGTGACAGGACAGAGCCGGGTCAGCCCCAGCATTTT CASSDRTEPGQPQHF
TRBJ2-1 once TRBV5-4 TRBD2 TGTGCCAGCAGCTTGGATGAAGCGGGGTACAATGAGCAGTTCTTC CASSLDEAGYNEQFF
TRBJ1-6 - TRBV12-5 TRBD1 TGTGCTAGTGGTCGACAGGGAACTTCACCCCTCCACTTT CASGRQGTSPLHF
TRBJ2-7 few TRBV2 - TGTGCCAGCAGTGACTTCTTCGGGACGGGTACCTACGAGCAGTACTTC CASSDFFGTGTYEQYF
TRBJ1-1 few TRBV11-2 - TGTGCCAGCAGCTTAGCGGGGAGATTGAACACTGAAGCTTTCTTT CASSLAGRLNTEAFF
TRBJ2-7 - TRBV29-1 - TGCAGCGTTTCAACCAATCAGGGGTACGAGCAGTACTTC CSVSTNQGYEQYF
TRBJ1-5 few TRBV25-1 TRBD1 TGTGCCAGCAGTGGACGGGACAGGGGGCTAGAGGGCAATCAGCCCCAGCATTTT CASSGRDRGLEGNQPQHF
TRBJ1-6 - TRBV7-3 - TGTGTCAGCAGCCCAGGGGCCTATAATTCACCCCTCCACTTT CVSSPGAYNSPLHF
TRBJ2-3 few TRBV7-2 TRBD2 TGTGCCAGCAGCTTAGGAGTTGGGACTAGCGGGATCACAGATACGCAGTATTTT CASSLGVGTSGITDTQYF
TRBJ1-2 - TRBV6-1 - TGTGCCAGCAGTCAGCGACAGACCGGCAGTGACTATGGCTACACCTTC CASSQRQTGSDYGYTF
TRBJ2-2 - TRBV7-6 - TGTGCCAGCAAGCGCCTAAACACCGGGGAGCTGTTTTTT CASKRLNTGELFF
TRBJ1-1 - TRBV9 TRBD1 TGTGCCAGCAGCCGACAGGGGGCAAGTGGGGAAGCTTTCTTT CASSRQGASGEAFF
TRBJ2-3 many TRBV5-6 TRBD2 TGTGCCAGCAGCTCACTAGCGGTCACAGATACGCAGTATTTT CASSSLAVTDTQYF
TRBJ2-6 many TRBV5-1 - TGCGCCAGCAGCTTGGCGGCTGGGGCCAACGTCCTGACTTTC CASSLAAGANVLTF
TRBJ2-7 many TRBV29-1 - TGCAGCGTCGGCGACAGTACCTACGAGCAGTACTTC CSVGDSTYEQYF
TRBJ2-1 many TRBV5-1 TRBD1 TGCGCCAGCAGCTCGTCCGGGACAGGGAAACTGAATGAGCAGTTCTTC CASSSSGTGKLNEQFF
TRBJ2-6 few TRBV12-3/TRBV12-4 - TGTGCCAGCAGTTCAGGGGCAAACTCTGGGGCCAACGTCCTGACTTTC CASSSGANSGANVLTF
TRBJ1-2 - TRBV28 - TGTGCCAGCAGTTTGGGGGCTGGCTACACCTTC CASSLGAGYTF
TRBJ2-7 many TRBV7-2 TRBD1 TGTGCCAGCAGCTATCCGGGACAGAGATCCTACGAGCAGTACTTC CASSYPGQRSYEQYF
TRBJ1-4 many TRBV5-4 - TGTGCCAGCGGGCCAGGACTTAGAAATGAAAAACTGTTTTTT CASGPGLRNEKLFF
TRBJ2-7 few TRBV29-1 TRBD2 TGCAGCGCCCGGACTAGCGGCTACGAGCAGTACTTC CSARTSGYEQYF
TRBJ2-5 - TRBV20-1 - TGCAGTGCTAGAGAGCCGGCTGTCCTCGAGACCCAGTACTTC CSAREPAVLETQYF
TRBJ1-2 few TRBV11-2 TRBD1 TGTGCCAGCAGCTTGATCGTGTTGGGGGGACAGGGAACCGACTATGGCTACACCTTC CASSLIVLGGQGTDYGYTF
TRBJ2-7 - TRBV12-3/TRBV12-4 TRBD1 TGTGCCAGCAGTTTCGGGACAGGGGAAGGGCAGTACTTC CASSFGTGEGQYF
TRBJ2-2 few TRBV11-3 - TGTGCCAGCAGAATTAGCGGTTCGAACACCGGGGAGCTGTTTTTT CASRISGSNTGELFF
TRBJ2-1 many TRBV12-3/TRBV12-4 - TGTGCCAGCACCGTAAGTGGGGTGCGGGATGAGCAGTTCTTC CASTVSGVRDEQFF